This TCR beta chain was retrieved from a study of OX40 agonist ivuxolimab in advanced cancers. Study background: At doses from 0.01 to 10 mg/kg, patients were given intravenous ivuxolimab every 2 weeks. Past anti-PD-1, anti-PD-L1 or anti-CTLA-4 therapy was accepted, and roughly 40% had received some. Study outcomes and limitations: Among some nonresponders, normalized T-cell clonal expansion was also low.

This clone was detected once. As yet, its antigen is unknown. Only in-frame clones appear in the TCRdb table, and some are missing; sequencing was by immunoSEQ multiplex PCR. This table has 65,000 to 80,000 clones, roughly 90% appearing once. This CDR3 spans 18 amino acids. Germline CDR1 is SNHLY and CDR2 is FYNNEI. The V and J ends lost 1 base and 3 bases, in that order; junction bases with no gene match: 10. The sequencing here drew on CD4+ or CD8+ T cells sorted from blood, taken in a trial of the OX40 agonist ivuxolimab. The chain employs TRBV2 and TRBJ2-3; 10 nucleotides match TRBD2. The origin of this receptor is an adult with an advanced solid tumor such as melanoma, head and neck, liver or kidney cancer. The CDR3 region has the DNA TGTGCCAGCAGTGAAGGTGGCCGAGCGGGGGGGGTGACAGATACGCAGTATTTT. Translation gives CASSEGGRAGGVTDTQYF. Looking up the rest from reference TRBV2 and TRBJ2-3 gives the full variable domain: EPEVTQTPSHQVTQMGQEVILRCVPISNHLYFYWYRQILGQKVEFLVSFYNNEISEKSEIFDDQFSVERPDGSNFTLKIRSTKLEDSAMYFCASSEGGRAGGVTDTQYFGPGTRLTVL.